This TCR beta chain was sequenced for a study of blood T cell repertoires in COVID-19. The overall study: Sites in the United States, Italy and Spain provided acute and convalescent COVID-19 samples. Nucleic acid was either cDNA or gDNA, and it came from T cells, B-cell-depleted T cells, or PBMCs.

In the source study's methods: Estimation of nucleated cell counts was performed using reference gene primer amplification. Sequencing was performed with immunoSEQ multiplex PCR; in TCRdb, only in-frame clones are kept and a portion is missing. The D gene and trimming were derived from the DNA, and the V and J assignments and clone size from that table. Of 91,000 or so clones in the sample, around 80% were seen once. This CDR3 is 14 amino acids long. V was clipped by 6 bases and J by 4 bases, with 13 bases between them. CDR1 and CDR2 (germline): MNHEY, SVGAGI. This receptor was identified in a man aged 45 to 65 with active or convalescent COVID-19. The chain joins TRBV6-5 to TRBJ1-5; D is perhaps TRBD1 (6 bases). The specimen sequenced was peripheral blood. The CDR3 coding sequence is TGTGCCAGCAGGAAACAGGGTGGGAATCAGCCCCAGCATTTT. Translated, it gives CASRKQGGNQPQHF.